What follows are 18 T cell receptor beta chains derived from one specimen sequenced in a study of cytomegalovirus exposure and HLA in healthy donors. Clones were sequenced by immunoSEQ multiplex PCR, and TCRdb holds only the in-frame ones, with some missing. The table records about 130,000 clones, 75% to 90% of them present only once. The sequencing input was PBMCs. Every receptor here comes from a woman younger than 45 in good health and CMV-seropositive.

This chain connects TRBV19 to TRBJ1-1; no reliable D call. The V end was cut by 3 bases, the J end by 5 bases, with 16 bases between. Germline V gene sequence: CDR1 LNHDA, CDR2 SQIVND (reference sequence). CDR3 length: 15 residues. The CDR3 is CASSIASGTWTEAFF. Here the CDR3 DNA reads TGTGCCAGTAGTATCGCATCAGGAACGTGGACTGAAGCTTTCTTT.

The chain is built from TRBV10-1 and TRBJ2-3; TRBD1 matches 7 bases. Germline CDR1 and CDR2: WNHNN and SYGVQD (reference sequence). This CDR3 is built from 14 residues. The J segment lost 3 bases and the V segment lost 6 bases, leaving 6 bases of the junction unmatched. CDR3 nucleotides: TGCGCCAGCAGCGACAGGGATCCGACAGATACGCAGTATTTT. Translated: CASSDRDPTDTQYF.

V gene TRBV5-1 combines with J gene TRBJ2-7; a weak D match, TRBD1 (6 bases). V lost 3 bases and J 1 base, leaving 8 bases between the germline ends. This CDR3 region has 13 residues. CDR1 is SGHRS and CDR2 is YFSETQ in the germline V gene. The chain's CDR3 is CASSWQGSYEQYF. The CDR3 DNA is TGCGCCAGCAGCTGGCAGGGGTCCTACGAGCAGTACTTC.

The CDR3 sequence is CSVEDELGAGEQYF. CDR3 sequence (DNA): TGCAGCGTTGAAGACGAGCTGGGGGCGGGCGAGCAGTACTTC. The V and J genes are TRBV29-1 and TRBJ2-7; possible D gene TRBD1, 6 bases. Germline lookup yields CDR1 SQVTM and CDR2 ANQGSEA. V shed 0 bases and J shed 6 bases, with 15 bases lying between them. CDR3 size: 14 residues.

V gene TRBV5-4 combines with J gene TRBJ1-4; perhaps TRBD1 as D (6 bases). CDR3 length: 15 residues. Germline CDR1 SGHNT, CDR2 YYREEE (reference sequence). Trimming took off 0 bases at V and 8 bases at J, with 14 bases between the two ends. The CDR3 loop is CASSLATGGGEKLFF. CDR3 bases: TGTGCCAGCAGCTTGGCGACAGGCGGCGGGGAAAAACTGTTTTTT.

V and J are TRBV2 and TRBJ1-2; the match to TRBD1 covers 7 bases. V shed 8 bases, J shed 12 bases, and the junction held 15 bases outside the gene matches. The length of the CDR3 is 13 residues. Per germline, CDR1 SNHLY and CDR2 FYNNEI. The CDR3 DNA sequence: TGTGCCAGCCGCGGGACAGAGTCTCCAGTGGACACCTTC. Protein sequence: CASRGTESPVDTF.

V and J are TRBV7-6 and TRBJ2-1; 8 nucleotides match TRBD1. With 1 base clipped from V and 5 bases from J, the junction kept 10 bases outside the gene matches. CDR1 and CDR2 from the germline V gene are SGHVS and FNYEAQ. CDR3 length equals 17 residues. The CDR3: CASSLGGSGQAHNEQFF. The CDR3, as DNA: TGTGCCAGCAGCTTAGGAGGCTCGGGACAGGCCCACAATGAGCAGTTCTTC.

The rearrangement links TRBV11-2 to TRBJ1-1, with a possible D match to TRBD1 (5 bases). V was trimmed by 3 bases and J by 2 bases, leaving 7 bases between them. The CDR3 is 13 residues long. The germline gives CDR1 SGHAT, CDR2 FQNNGV. CDR3 region: CASSLTDNTEAFF. Here the CDR3 DNA reads TGTGCCAGCAGCTTGACAGATAACACTGAAGCTTTCTTT.

CDR3 in amino acids: CASSLAGDYEQYF. The DNA for the CDR3 is TGTGCCAGCAGTTTAGCGGGGGACTACGAGCAGTACTTC. This chain links TRBV27 with TRBJ2-7, with 7 bases aligning to TRBD2. The J segment lost 3 bases and the V segment lost 2 bases, leaving 1 base of the junction unmatched. The CDR3 consists of 13 residues. In germline, CDR1 is MNHEY, CDR2 SMNVEV (reference sequence).

The chain carries TRBV27 and TRBJ2-5; 7 bases are a match to TRBD2. Trimming removed 7 bases from V and 0 bases from J; junction bases left unmatched: 11. CDR3 size: 16 residues. The germline gives CDR1 MNHEY, CDR2 SMNVEV (reference sequence). CDR3 region: CASKKSGGGYQETQYF. Written as DNA, the CDR3 is TGTGCCAGCAAAAAGTCTGGGGGGGGATACCAAGAGACCCAGTACTTC.

The gene calls are TRBV4-1 and TRBJ2-7, with unresolved D. This CDR3 is built from 14 residues. CDR1 is MGHRA and CDR2 is YSYEKL in the germline V gene. Trimming stripped 1 base from V and 13 bases from J, with 20 bases between. The DNA of the CDR3 is TGCGCCAGCAGCCAAGGGCTGGCTTCCTTTCAGGTCTACTTC. This sequence encodes CASSQGLASFQVYF.

The chain combines TRBV7-8 with TRBJ2-7; 7 bases map to TRBD1. This CDR3 contains 17 residues. Germline V CDR1 and CDR2: SGHVS, FQNEAQ. The trim removed 2 bases at V and 2 bases at J, leaving 12 bases unmatched. The CDR3 reads CASSLTSGTVNTYEQYF. The DNA for the CDR3 is TGTGCCAGCAGCTTAACGTCGGGGACAGTGAATACCTACGAGCAGTACTTC. Full variable domain (outside the CDR3, taken from reference TRBV7-8 and TRBJ2-7): GAGVSQSPRYKVAKRGQDVALRCDPISGHVSLFWYQQALGQGPEFLTYFQNEAQLDKSGLPSDRFFAERPEGSVSTLKIQRTQQEDSAVYLCASSLTSGTVNTYEQYFGPGTRLTVT.

The chain employs TRBV28 and TRBJ1-5, with 8 positions matching TRBD1. CDR3 length: 15 amino acids. Looked up from germline, CDR1 is MDHEN and CDR2 is SYDVKM. After removal of 4 bases from V and 2 bases from J, the junction contained 4 bases not matched to a gene. The DNA of the CDR3 is TGTGCCAGCAGTTGGACAGGGTCGGGCAATCAGCCCCAGCATTTT. Amino acids: CASSWTGSGNQPQHF.

The rearrangement links TRBV28 to TRBJ2-5, with TRBD2 matching 8 bases. This CDR3 is built from 14 residues. Trimming at V came to 6 bases and at J to 4 bases, leaving 7 bases not matched to a gene. CDR1 is MDHEN and CDR2 is SYDVKM in the germline V gene. The CDR3 spells CASRPSGGGETQYF. The CDR3 coding sequence is TGTGCCAGCAGACCATCGGGGGGGGGAGAGACCCAGTACTTC.

The V and J genes are TRBV6-5 and TRBJ2-5; TRBD1 is a possible D gene (6 bases). Trimming stripped 9 bases from V and 3 bases from J, with 11 bases between. Per germline, CDR1 MNHEY and CDR2 SVGAGI. The CDR3 runs to 12 residues. The CDR3 protein is CASSRGEETQYF. DNA for the CDR3: TGTGCCAGTTCCAGGGGCGAAGAGACCCAGTACTTC.

This rearrangement joins TRBV19 to TRBJ1-1; TRBD1 might be the D (6 bases). With 6 bases removed from V and 4 bases from J, the gap between germline ends came to 15 bases. This CDR3 contains 14 residues. In germline, CDR1 is LNHDA, CDR2 SQIVND (reference sequence). Here the CDR3 DNA reads TGTGCCAGTAGCCCTCGGGACACGGGCACTGAAGCTTTCTTT. Protein: CASSPRDTGTEAFF. The whole variable domain, filled in from reference TRBV19 and TRBJ1-1, reads DGGITQSPKYLFRKEGQNVTLSCEQNLNHDAMYWYRQDPGQGLRLIYYSQIVNDFQKGDIAEGYSVSREKKESFPLTVTSAQKNPTAFYLCASSPRDTGTEAFFGQGTRLTVV.

The CDR3 DNA sequence: TGTGCCAGCAGCCAATGGGGGGAGACAGGGGTTACTAGATACTACGAGCAGTACTTC. Translating gives CASSQWGETGVTRYYEQYF. The chain employs TRBV4-2 and TRBJ2-7, with 8 bases aligning to TRBD1. Germline-derived CDR1 and CDR2 are LGHNA and YNFKEQ. The junction had 18 bases not matched to a gene; V was cut back by 2 bases and J by 3 bases. CDR3 length: 19 amino acids.

This clone was recorded a few times. The chain recombines TRBV10-3 with TRBJ1-2; the D is unclear. Germline CDR1 and CDR2: ENHRY and SYGVKD. With 0 bases removed from V and 2 bases from J, the gap between germline ends came to 10 bases. This CDR3 has 15 residues. CDR3 loop: CAISESLGANYGYTF. CDR3 DNA: TGTGCCATCAGTGAGTCTTTAGGAGCGAACTATGGCTACACCTTC.